Listed here is a single T cell receptor beta chain. Sequencing used immunoSEQ multiplex PCR; TCRdb keeps in-frame clones, though not all of them. Of some 100,000 clones in the sample, 70% to 90% were seen once. The data are from a study of blood T cell repertoires in COVID-19. The CDR3 runs 14 residues. Losses at the gene ends were 1 base for V and 10 bases for J; bases not matched to a gene: 7. Germline V gene sequence: CDR1 LGHDT, CDR2 YNNKEL (reference sequence). The receptor comes from a human donor in a cohort sampled during active COVID-19. Sequencing was carried out using peripheral blood. This rearrangement joins TRBV3-1 (or the pseudogene TRBV3-2) to TRBJ1-2, with 9 bases matching TRBD1. CDR3: CASSQGPGQGSYTF. The CDR3 coding sequence is TGTGCCAGCAGCCAAGGTCCGGGACAGGGATCCTACACCTTC.